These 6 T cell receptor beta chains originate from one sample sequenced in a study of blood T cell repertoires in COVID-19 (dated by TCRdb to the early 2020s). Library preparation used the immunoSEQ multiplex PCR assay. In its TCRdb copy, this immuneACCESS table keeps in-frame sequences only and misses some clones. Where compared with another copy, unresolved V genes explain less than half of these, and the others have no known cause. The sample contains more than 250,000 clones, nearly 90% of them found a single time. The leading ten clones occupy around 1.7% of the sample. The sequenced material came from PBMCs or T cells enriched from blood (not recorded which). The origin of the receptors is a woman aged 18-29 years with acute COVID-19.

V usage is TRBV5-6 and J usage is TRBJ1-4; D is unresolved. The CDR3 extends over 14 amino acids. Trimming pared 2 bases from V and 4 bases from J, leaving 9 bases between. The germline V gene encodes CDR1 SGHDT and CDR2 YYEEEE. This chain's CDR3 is CASSFGEINEKLFF. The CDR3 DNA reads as TGTGCCAGCAGCTTTGGGGAGATTAATGAAAAACTGTTTTTT. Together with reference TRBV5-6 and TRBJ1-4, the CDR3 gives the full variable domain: DAGVTQSPTHLIKTRGQQVTLRCSPKSGHDTVSWYQQALGQGPQFIFQYYEEEERQRGNFPDRFSGHQFPNYSSELNVNALLLGDSALYLCASSFGEINEKLFFGSGTQLSVL.

The CDR3 sequence is CASSLGRDTEAFF. The CDR3 DNA is TGTGCCAGCAGCTTGGGACGGGACACTGAAGCTTTCTTT. The chain employs TRBV5-4 and TRBJ1-1; D uncertain. This CDR3 has 13 amino acids. Germline CDR1 and CDR2: SGHNT and YYREEE (reference sequence). Between the trimmed V and J ends, which lost 0 bases and 3 bases, there was a span of 6 bases.

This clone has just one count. CDR3 residues: CASSLDGLRTDTQYF. The CDR3 DNA reads TGCGCCAGCAGCTTGGACGGACTGCGCACAGATACGCAGTATTTT. This chain joins TRBV5-1 and TRBJ2-3; tentatively, D is TRBD2 (5 bases). The germline V gene encodes CDR1 SGHRS and CDR2 YFSETQ. This CDR3 is 15 amino acids long. Trimming took 0 bases from V and 1 from J, leaving 9 bases between them.

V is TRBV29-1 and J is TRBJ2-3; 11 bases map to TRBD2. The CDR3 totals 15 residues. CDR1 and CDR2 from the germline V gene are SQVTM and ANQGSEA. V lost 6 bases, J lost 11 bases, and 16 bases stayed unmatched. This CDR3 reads CSVDPGTSGAGEQYF. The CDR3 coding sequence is TGCAGCGTCGACCCCGGGACTAGCGGAGCGGGCGAGCAGTATTTT.

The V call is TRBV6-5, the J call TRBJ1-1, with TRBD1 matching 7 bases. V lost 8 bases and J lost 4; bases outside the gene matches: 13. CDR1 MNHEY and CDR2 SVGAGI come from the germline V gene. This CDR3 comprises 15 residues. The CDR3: CASLRRDSRGTEAFF. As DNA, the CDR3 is TGTGCCAGCCTCCGTCGGGACAGTCGCGGCACTGAAGCTTTCTTT.

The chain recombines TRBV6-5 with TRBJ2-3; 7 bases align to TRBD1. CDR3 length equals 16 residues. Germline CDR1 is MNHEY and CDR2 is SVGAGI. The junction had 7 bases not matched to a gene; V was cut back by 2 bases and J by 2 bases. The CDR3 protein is CASSYQTGTNTDTQYF. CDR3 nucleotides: TGTGCCAGCAGTTACCAGACAGGGACGAACACAGATACGCAGTATTTT.